The 29 T cell receptor beta chains reported below all come from one sample, sequenced in a study of T cell changes during pregnancy in multiple sclerosis. Here immunoSEQ multiplex PCR was the method, and the copy in TCRdb shows in-frame clones only, minus some. Of 85,000 to 95,000 clones listed, roughly 89% are singletons. This material consisted of peripheral blood, taken after pregnancy. Receptors were obtained from a female donor in good health, enrolled as a control in a pregnancy study.

The chain uses TRBV9 and TRBJ1-5; 7 bases align to TRBD1. Trimming removed 4 bases from V and 4 bases from J; junction bases left unmatched: 5. The CDR3 contains 14 residues. Germline V gene sequence: CDR1 SGDLS, CDR2 YYNGEE. DNA of the CDR3: TGTGCCAGCAGCCCCCTGGGACAGAATCAGCCCCAGCATTTT. Amino acids: CASSPLGQNQPQHF.

The CDR3 protein is CASSSDYGDLGAFF. CDR3 bases: TGTGCCAGCAGCTCGGACTACGGGGATCTAGGAGCTTTCTTT. V is TRBV11-2 and J is TRBJ1-1; D not resolved. The CDR3 is 14 amino acids. CDR1 and CDR2 (germline): SGHAT, FQNNGV. Trimming stripped 4 bases from V and 10 bases from J, with 19 bases between.

The CDR3 sequence: CASMDRVAKNIQYF. DNA for the CDR3: TGTGCTAGTATGGACAGGGTGGCCAAAAACATTCAGTACTTC. The V gene is TRBV12-5, the J gene TRBJ2-4; 8 bases are a match to TRBD1. This CDR3 is built from 14 residues. Trimming at V came to 8 bases and at J to 1 base, leaving 4 bases not matched to a gene. From germline, CDR1 is LGHNT and CDR2 FRNRAP.

The rearrangement links TRBV7-2 to TRBJ2-3, with 11 bases matching TRBD2. Germline CDR1 SGHTA, CDR2 FQGNSA. CDR3 size: 16 residues. J gave up 6 bases and V 5 bases, and 10 bases lay outside the gene matches. The CDR3 DNA is TGTGCCAGCAGCCGAAGACTAGCGGGAATGCTCGATACGCAGTATTTT. Encoded protein: CASSRRLAGMLDTQYF.

The chain recombines TRBV19 with TRBJ1-6, with 7 bases matching TRBD1. In germline, CDR1 is LNHDA, CDR2 SQIVND (reference sequence). V lost 10 bases, J lost 6 bases, and 9 bases stayed unmatched. CDR3 size: 14 residues. CDR3 loop: CAIRGGQPNSPLHF. The DNA of the CDR3 is TGTGCCATTCGGGGGGGACAGCCTAATTCACCCCTCCACTTT. The variable domain in full, completed from reference TRBV19 and TRBJ1-6, reads DGGITQSPKYLFRKEGQNVTLSCEQNLNHDAMYWYRQDPGQGLRLIYYSQIVNDFQKGDIAEGYSVSREKKESFPLTVTSAQKNPTAFYLCAIRGGQPNSPLHFGNGTRLTVT.

The V and J genes are TRBV4-3 and TRBJ2-1; D is perhaps TRBD2 (7 bases). The CDR3 is made up of 17 amino acids. The V gene's germline CDR1 is LGHNA and CDR2 YSLEER. V was pared by 3 bases and J by 2 bases, with 17 bases between. CDR3 residues: CASSHGEGGFTYNEQFF. CDR3 bases: TGCGCCAGCAGCCATGGGGAGGGGGGTTTCACCTACAATGAGCAGTTCTTC.

The chain carries TRBV7-9 and TRBJ1-5; D gene unclear. The CDR3 sequence is 13 residues long. V lost 0 bases, J lost 10 bases, and 10 bases lay in between. In germline, CDR1 is SEHNR, CDR2 FQNEAQ (reference sequence). The CDR3 sequence is CASSLAVADPQHF. In nucleotides, the CDR3 is TGTGCCAGCAGCTTAGCAGTCGCGGATCCCCAGCATTTT.

V is TRBV7-9 and J is TRBJ1-6; no clear D gene. The germline V gene has CDR1 SEHNR and CDR2 FQNEAQ (reference sequence). There are 12 residues in the CDR3. The V end lost 8 bases, the J end lost 8 bases, and 10 bases lay between the germline ends. CDR3 protein: CASGRPDSPLHF. For the CDR3, the DNA is TGTGCCAGCGGGAGGCCGGATTCACCCCTCCACTTT.

This clone has more than one count but fewer than ten. The chain joins TRBV28 to TRBJ1-5, with 10 bases fitting TRBD1. CDR1 MDHEN and CDR2 SYDVKM come from the germline V gene. The ends lost 11 bases at V and 10 bases at J; junction bases unmatched: 8. This CDR3 region has 12 residues. The CDR3 loop is CAARDRGVPQHF. The CDR3 DNA is TGTGCCGCCCGGGACAGGGGTGTCCCCCAGCATTTT. Using reference TRBV28 and TRBJ1-5 for the parts outside the CDR3, the full variable domain is DVKVTQSSRYLVKRTGEKVFLECVQDMDHENMFWYRQDPGLGLRLIYFSYDVKMKEKGDIPEGYSVSREKKERFSLILESASTNQTSMYLCAARDRGVPQHFGDGTRLSIL.

The gene calls are TRBV2 and TRBJ2-3; D uncertain. This CDR3 spans 11 amino acids. V gave up 4 bases and J gave up 11 bases, with 10 bases separating them. Germline-derived CDR1 and CDR2 are SNHLY and FYNNEI. The DNA of the CDR3 is TGTGCCAGCAGTGCGGGTCCCAAGCAGTATTTT. It specifies CASSAGPKQYF.

This clone was seen a single time. In DNA, the CDR3 is TGTGCCAGCAGCCCCGGACAGGCGAACTCCTATAATTCACCCCTCCACTTT. This sequence encodes CASSPGQANSYNSPLHF. The chain is built from TRBV4-2 and TRBJ1-6, with 7 bases matching TRBD1. Losses at the gene ends were 4 bases for V and 0 bases for J; bases not matched to a gene: 6. CDR1 is LGHNA, CDR2 YNFKEQ, per germline. The CDR3 consists of 17 residues.

Here the CDR3 reads CASSGTGNSPLHF. CDR3 nucleotide sequence: TGTGCCAGCTCAGGGACTGGGAATTCACCCCTCCACTTT. The chain joins TRBV2 to TRBJ1-6, with D possibly matching TRBD1 (5 bases). The CDR3 is made up of 13 amino acids. Germline V gives CDR1 SNHLY, CDR2 FYNNEI. Trimming took off 8 bases at V and 7 bases at J, with 12 bases between the two ends.

The chain employs TRBV4-2 and TRBJ1-2; perhaps TRBD1 as D (6 bases). CDR3 length: 15 amino acids. V lost 4 bases, J lost 6 bases, and 18 bases lay in between. Germline loops: CDR1 LGHNA, CDR2 YNFKEQ. The CDR3 protein is CASSPGGGRFNGYTF. As DNA, the CDR3 is TGTGCCAGCAGCCCAGGCGGGGGGCGGTTCAATGGCTACACCTTC.

This clone was counted between two and nine times. V is TRBV5-6 and J is TRBJ1-6, with D maybe TRBD1 (5 bases). V lost 1 base and J lost 7, with 9 bases in between. This CDR3 region has 14 residues. CDR1 is SGHDT and CDR2 is YYEEEE in the germline V gene. CDR3 in DNA: TGTGCCAGCAGCTTGATCGGGGGAAATTCACCCCTCCACTTT. It yields the protein CASSLIGGNSPLHF.

This chain uses TRBV14 with TRBJ1-6; tentative D call: TRBD1 (5 bases). Germline CDR1 is SGHDN and CDR2 is FVKESK. The CDR3 covers 14 residues. V dropped 6 bases and J dropped 8 bases, with 14 bases sitting between them. This CDR3 reads CASRPRGAYSPLHF. The CDR3, as DNA: TGTGCCAGCAGGCCTAGGGGCGCTTATTCACCCCTCCACTTT.

V is TRBV27 and J is TRBJ2-2; 11 bases align to TRBD1. CDR3 length: 16 amino acids. Germline V gives CDR1 MNHEY, CDR2 SMNVEV (reference sequence). V gave up 7 bases and J gave up 4 bases; unmatched junction bases: 8. This CDR3 reads CASTAFGTGGTGELFF. In DNA, the CDR3 is TGTGCCAGCACCGCGTTCGGGACAGGGGGCACCGGGGAGCTGTTTTTT.

V gene TRBV19 combines with J gene TRBJ1-5; 7 bases fit TRBD1. The CDR3 is made up of 13 amino acids. CDR1 is LNHDA, CDR2 SQIVND, per germline (reference sequence). Unmatched junction bases numbered 4, after V lost 6 bases and J lost 5 bases. The CDR3 region has the DNA TGTGCCAGTAGGTACAGGGGCGATCAGCCCCAGCATTTT. This codes for CASRYRGDQPQHF.

The V gene is TRBV6-5, the J gene TRBJ2-1, with 7 bases fitting TRBD2. V was clipped by 0 bases and J by 11 bases; unmatched bases: 7. The CDR3 sequence is 14 residues long. Germline CDR1 reads MNHEY; CDR2 reads SVGAGI. CDR3 bases: TGTGCCAGCAGTTACTCGAGCGGGACGGGACAGCAGTTCTTC. This sequence encodes CASSYSSGTGQQFF.

The chain uses TRBV6-5 and TRBJ2-3; 7 bases fit TRBD2. V was pared by 8 bases and J by 1 base, with 3 bases of the junction left unmatched. CDR1 and CDR2 (germline): MNHEY, SVGAGI. This CDR3 has 13 amino acids. CDR3 coding DNA: TGTGCCAGCTTGGCGGGGGGCACAGATACGCAGTATTTT. This codes for CASLAGGTDTQYF.

The V and J genes are TRBV2 and TRBJ2-2; 12 nucleotides line up with TRBD2. CDR3 length: 15 residues. Per germline, CDR1 SNHLY and CDR2 FYNNEI. V gave up 6 bases and J gave up 5 bases; unmatched junction bases: 4. The CDR3: CASRPTSGGTGELFF. The CDR3 DNA follows: TGTGCCAGCAGACCTACTAGCGGGGGGACCGGGGAGCTGTTTTTT.

The CDR3 loop reads CASRPRVASPLHF. CDR3 nucleotides: TGTGCCAGCAGGCCCAGGGTGGCTTCACCCCTCCACTTT. The chain joins TRBV6-5 to TRBJ1-6, with D perhaps TRBD1 (5 bases). Trimming took 6 bases from V and 9 from J, leaving 12 bases between them. Germline CDR1 MNHEY, CDR2 SVGAGI. The CDR3 loop spans 13 amino acids.

This clone was seen only once. V is TRBV28 and J is TRBJ2-7; a weak D match, TRBD1 (5 bases). V was pared by 2 bases and J by 8 bases, with 10 bases between. The CDR3 contains 12 residues. Per germline, CDR1 MDHEN and CDR2 SYDVKM. This CDR3 is CASSLQGSQQYF. CDR3 DNA sequence: TGTGCCAGCAGTTTACAGGGATCCCAGCAGTACTTC.

The chain combines TRBV6-6 with TRBJ1-3; TRBD1 matches 9 bases. CDR1 and CDR2 from the germline V gene are MNHNY and SVGAGI (reference sequence). The CDR3 sequence is 14 residues long. With 6 bases clipped from V and 4 bases from J, the junction kept 4 bases outside the gene matches. The CDR3 is CASRRDRDGNTIYF. DNA for the CDR3: TGTGCCAGCAGACGGGACAGGGACGGAAACACCATATATTTT.

The rearrangement joins TRBV28 to TRBJ1-6; D gene unclear. Per germline, CDR1 MDHEN and CDR2 SYDVKM. There are 15 residues in the CDR3. V dropped 4 bases and J dropped 0 bases, with 7 bases sitting between them. The CDR3: CASSSGLSYNSPLHF. The CDR3 nucleotides read TGTGCCAGCAGTTCCGGACTCTCCTATAATTCACCCCTCCACTTT.

The chain has TRBV4-3 and TRBJ2-1, with 11 bases fitting TRBD2. Germline CDR1 is LGHNA and CDR2 is YSLEER. Losses at the gene ends were 3 bases for V and 5 bases for J; bases not matched to a gene: 6. The CDR3 runs to 16 residues. CDR3: CASSQELAGVNNEQFF. In DNA, the CDR3 is TGCGCCAGCAGCCAGGAACTAGCGGGGGTAAACAATGAGCAGTTCTTC.

This clone is a singleton in its sample. This chain links TRBV27 with TRBJ2-3, with D perhaps matching TRBD2 (5 bases). From germline, CDR1 is MNHEY and CDR2 SMNVEV (reference sequence). V lost 5 bases and J lost 0, with 12 bases in between. This CDR3 region has 15 residues. The CDR3 sequence is CASSNRAASTDTQYF. Written as DNA, the CDR3 is TGTGCCAGCAGTAATCGAGCGGCGAGCACAGATACGCAGTATTTT.

The chain couples TRBV2 to TRBJ1-4; D gene uncertain. From germline, CDR1 is SNHLY and CDR2 FYNNEI. The V end lost 4 bases, the J end lost 7 bases, and 13 bases lay between the germline ends. The CDR3 consists of 14 residues. CDR3 nucleotide sequence: TGTGCCAGCAGTGTGGAGGCCGTGGGTGAAAAACTGTTTTTT. This encodes CASSVEAVGEKLFF.

The chain employs TRBV7-9 and TRBJ2-3; TRBD1 aligns across 8 bases. V was clipped by 5 bases and J by 2 bases; unmatched bases: 6. The germline CDR1 and CDR2 sequences are SEHNR and FQNEAQ (reference sequence). The CDR3 extends over 15 amino acids. DNA for the CDR3: TGTGCCAGCAGCCCAGACAGGGGTTACACAGATACGCAGTATTTT. Encoded protein: CASSPDRGYTDTQYF.

The chain is built from TRBV7-6 and TRBJ1-5, with TRBD1 as a possible D gene (5 bases). Germline V gene data show CDR1 as SGHVS and CDR2 as FNYEAQ. The CDR3 sequence is 18 residues long. The V and J ends lost 5 bases and 0 bases respectively, with 20 bases between them. CDR3 coding DNA: TGTGCCAGCAGCCCCTCGGCAGGGTCCTTCTATAGCAATCAGCCCCAGCATTTT. It translates to CASSPSAGSFYSNQPQHF.